This T cell receptor (beta chain) was recovered during a study of response to subunit inactivated influenza vaccine (dated 2018 in TCRdb). With respect to the entire study: Deep quantitative profiling of the T cell receptor repertoire was used in the study to follow responses to a trivalent subunit inactivated influenza vaccine.

What the work shows at the level of the full study, not this receptor alone: The authors proposed that each seasonal influenza vaccination may bring in only a limited number of new T cells.

V and J lose 0 bases and 4 bases, and a span of 17 bases separates them. The germline V gene gives CDR1 as SGHRS and CDR2 as YFSETQ. The CDR3 goes from the cysteine to the phenylalanine over 17 residues. The entry retains the CDR3 DNA only, 51 bases that are in frame from base 1. In regard to this clonotype: Its antigen is still unknown. No base qualities exist here, and no much larger clone lies one base off it.

The library relied on RT-PCR. TCRdb lists the instrument as Illumina HiSeq 2500. TCRdb trimmed the raw reads at Q25, called clones with MiXCR and kept productive beta chains. One record per CDR3 amino acid sequence lists the most common genes and DNA. The sample data list 500,000 to 700,000 distinct CDR3 sequences, and roughly 25% of these were observed just once. Of the sample, about 2.8% is held by the ten largest clones. The same data also contributed to another study, on T cells expressing NK-cell markers. The second study reports: The TCR beta cDNA libraries were made using 5'RACE template switching, a step that added both a universal primer site and unique molecular identifiers. Three sorted T-cell subsets (CD3+CD56+NKG2C+, CD3+CD56+NKG2C- and CD3+CD56-NKG2C+) from several donors had their TCR beta-chain repertoires profiled. Among the eight sequenced donors, seven were HCMV-seropositive and one was HCMV-seronegative. To restrict sorting to alphabetaTCR-expressing T cells, an anti-gammadeltaTCR antibody was added in several experiments. In over 5 donors, the dominant CD3+CD56+NKG2C+ clonotypes were among the top 10 CD8+ clonotypes and accounted for roughly 1.0-8% of CD8+ T cells. Those dominant clonotypes were again the most abundant among CD3+CD56-NKG2C+ cells in four donors, at roughly 25-65%. It remained unclear whether the expanded NKG2C-expressing T cell clones were specific for HCMV antigens. The eight sequenced donors were randomly selected healthy volunteers, three men and five women. A commercial ELISA kit detecting HCMV-specific IgG in serum was used to determine HCMV serostatus. Peripheral blood mononuclear cells were isolated from blood by Ficoll density gradient centrifugation. Using Miltenyi isolation kits, CD4+ and CD8+ T cells were isolated from PBMC through magnetic immunoseparation. Priming for cDNA synthesis came from the TCR beta constant segment, and two successive PCR amplification steps followed. The libraries were sequenced on Illumina HiSeq 2000/2500, MiSeq or NextSeq, producing 2 x 150 bp reads. MIGEC was used to demultiplex reads and group reads by UMI, and MiTCR was used to assemble and quantify clonotypes. To exclude erroneous sequences, any TCR cDNA sequence not supported by at least two reads was discarded. The tcR package was used for downstream repertoire analysis, and clonotypes were matched across fractions by CDR3 nucleotide sequence plus V segment. VDJmatch was used to annotate antigen specificity against VDJdb, with one amino acid substitution in CDR3 permitted.

Sequenced here: CD4+ T cells sorted from PBMCs, sampled about 13 days after vaccination. The rearrangement combines TRBV5-1 with TRBJ2-1; the D segment is perhaps TRBD1 or TRBD2, each sharing 7 matched bases. This TCR came from a middle-aged man who received an inactivated influenza vaccine. Donor details come from another sample of the same person, matched by shared clones. At the DNA level, the sequence is TGCGCCAGCAGCTTGGCGAAATCAGGGGGGGGGTACAATGAGCAGTTCTTC. It encodes CASSLAKSGGGYNEQFF.